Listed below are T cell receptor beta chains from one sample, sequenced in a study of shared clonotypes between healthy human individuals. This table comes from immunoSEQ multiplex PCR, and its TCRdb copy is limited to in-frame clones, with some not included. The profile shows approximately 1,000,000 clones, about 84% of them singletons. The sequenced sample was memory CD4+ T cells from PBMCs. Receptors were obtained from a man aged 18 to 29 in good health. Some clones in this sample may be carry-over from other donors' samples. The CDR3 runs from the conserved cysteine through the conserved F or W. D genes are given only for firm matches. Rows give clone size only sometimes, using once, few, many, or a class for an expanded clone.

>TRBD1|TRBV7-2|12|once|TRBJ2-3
CASSSNRGRPYF
TGTGCCAGCAGCTCTAACAGGGGGCGACCGTATTTT
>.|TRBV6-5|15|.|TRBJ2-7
CASRPGGSGSYEQYF
TGTGCCAGCAGACCCGGTGGCTCAGGTTCCTACGAGCAGTACTTC
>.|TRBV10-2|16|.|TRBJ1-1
CASSEVGTGIDAEAFF
TGCGCCAGCAGTGAAGTCGGTACAGGGATAGATGCTGAAGCTTTCTTT
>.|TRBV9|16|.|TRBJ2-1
CASSPRAGTLYNEQFF
TGTGCCAGCAGCCCCCGGGCGGGCACACTCTACAATGAGCAGTTCTTC
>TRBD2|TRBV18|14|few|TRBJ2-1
CASSRTSGSAEQFF
TGTGCCAGCTCACGGACTAGCGGGAGTGCTGAGCAGTTCTTC
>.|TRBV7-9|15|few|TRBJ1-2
CASSLVASGGYGYTF
TGTGCCAGCAGCTTAGTTGCGTCCGGAGGGTATGGCTACACCTTC
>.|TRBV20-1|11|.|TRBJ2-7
CSARSNYEQYF
TGCAGTGCTAGAAGTAACTACGAGCAGTACTTC
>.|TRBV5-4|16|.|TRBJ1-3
CASSNWYPGFGNTIYF
TGTGCCAGCAGCAATTGGTACCCAGGTTTCGGAAACACCATATATTTT
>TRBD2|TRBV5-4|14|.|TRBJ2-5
CASSLRASGETQYF
TGTGCCAGCAGCTTGCGAGCTAGCGGTGAGACCCAGTACTTC
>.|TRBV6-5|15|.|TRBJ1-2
CASSYEPDSLWRYTF
TGTGCCAGCAGTTACGAACCTGACAGCCTATGGAGATACACCTTC
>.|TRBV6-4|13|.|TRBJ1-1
CASSEQGGTEAFF
TGTGCCAGCAGTGAACAGGGAGGCACTGAAGCTTTCTTT
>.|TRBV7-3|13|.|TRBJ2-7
CASSLGYTYEQYF
TGTGCCAGCAGCTTAGGGTATACCTACGAGCAGTACTTC
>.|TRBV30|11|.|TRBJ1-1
CAWSIRAEAFF
TGTGCCTGGAGTATCCGGGCCGAAGCTTTCTTT
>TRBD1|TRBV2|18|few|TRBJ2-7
CASSAQGISLHRSYEQYF
TGTGCCAGCAGCGCACAGGGGATCAGTTTGCACCGCTCCTACGAGCAGTACTTC
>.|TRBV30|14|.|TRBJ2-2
CACRGLGNTGELFF
TGTGCCTGCCGGGGGTTGGGGAACACCGGGGAGCTGTTTTTT
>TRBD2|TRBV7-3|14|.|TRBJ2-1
CASRLTGTSDEQFF
TGTGCCAGCAGACTAACCGGGACTAGCGATGAGCAGTTCTTC
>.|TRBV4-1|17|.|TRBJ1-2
CASSQGPGFRGGYGYTF
TGCGCCAGCAGCCAAGGGCCCGGTTTTCGGGGTGGCTATGGCTACACCTTC
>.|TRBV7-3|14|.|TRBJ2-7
CASSLTPGSYEQYF
TGTGCCAGCAGCTTAACACCCGGTAGCTACGAGCAGTACTTC
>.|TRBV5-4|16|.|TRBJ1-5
CASSKRQKYSNQPQHF
TGTGCCAGCAGCAAGCGACAGAAATATAGCAATCAGCCCCAGCATTTT
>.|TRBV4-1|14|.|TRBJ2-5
CASSIGVRGETQYF
TGCGCCAGCAGCATAGGGGTCAGGGGTGAGACCCAGTACTTC
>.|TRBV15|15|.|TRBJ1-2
CATSRVREGRSGYTF
TGTGCCACCAGCAGAGTAAGGGAGGGGAGAAGTGGCTACACCTTC
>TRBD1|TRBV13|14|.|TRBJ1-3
CASRPGGLGNTIYF
TGTGCCAGCAGACCAGGGGGCTTGGGAAACACCATATATTTT
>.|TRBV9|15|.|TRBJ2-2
CASSVGELYTGELFF
TGTGCCAGCAGCGTAGGAGAGCTATATACCGGGGAGCTGTTTTTT
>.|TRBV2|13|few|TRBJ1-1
CASSEALNTEAFF
TGTGCCAGCAGTGAGGCTTTGAACACTGAAGCTTTCTTT
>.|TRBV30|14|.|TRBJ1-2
CAWSPHAANYSYTF
TGTGCCTGGAGTCCACACGCTGCTAACTATAGCTACACCTTC
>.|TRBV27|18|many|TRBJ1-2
CASSRKGGGVQSNYGYTF
TGTGCCAGCAGTAGAAAGGGGGGCGGAGTACAATCTAACTATGGCTACACCTTC
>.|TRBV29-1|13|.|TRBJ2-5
CSVLLGGQETQYF
TGCAGCGTTTTGTTAGGCGGTCAAGAGACCCAGTACTTC
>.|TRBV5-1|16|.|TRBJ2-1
CASSFYSTRSYNEQFF
TGCGCCAGCAGCTTTTATTCTACCCGCTCCTACAATGAGCAGTTCTTC
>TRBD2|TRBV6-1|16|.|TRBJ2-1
CASSDPPSGSYNEQFF
TGTGCCAGCAGTGACCCACCTAGCGGCTCTTACAATGAGCAGTTCTTC
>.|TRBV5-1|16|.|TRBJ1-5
CASSLGQQGDNQPQHF
TGCGCCAGCAGCTTGGGTCAACAGGGCGACAATCAGCCCCAGCATTTT
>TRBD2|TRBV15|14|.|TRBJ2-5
CATNLAGGVETQYF
TGTGCCACCAACCTAGCGGGAGGCGTGGAGACCCAGTACTTC
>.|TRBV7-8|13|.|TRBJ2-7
CASSLGAGHEQYF
TGTGCCAGCAGCCTGGGGGCGGGGCACGAGCAGTACTTC
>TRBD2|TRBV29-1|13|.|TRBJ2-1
CSVLAGPYNEQFF
TGCAGCGTTCTAGCGGGGCCCTACAATGAGCAGTTCTTC
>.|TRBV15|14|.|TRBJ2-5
CATSRDRAQETQYF
TGTGCCACCAGCAGAGACAGGGCCCAAGAGACCCAGTACTTC
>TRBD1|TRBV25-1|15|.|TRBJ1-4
CASSTTTGANEKLFF
TGTGCCAGCAGTACGACGACAGGGGCTAATGAAAAACTGTTTTTT
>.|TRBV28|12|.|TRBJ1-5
CASSSLDKPQHF
TGTGCCAGCAGTTCCCTCGATAAGCCCCAGCATTTT
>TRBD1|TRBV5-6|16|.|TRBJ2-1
CASSPGTGSRNNEQFF
TGTGCCAGCAGCCCAGGGACAGGGTCCCGAAACAATGAGCAGTTCTTC
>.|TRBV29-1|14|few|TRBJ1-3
CSVTPVDSGNTIYF
TGCAGCGTAACCCCGGTTGACTCTGGAAACACCATATATTTT
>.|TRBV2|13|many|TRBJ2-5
CASGPNRGETQYF
TGTGCCAGCGGGCCCAACCGAGGGGAGACCCAGTACTTC
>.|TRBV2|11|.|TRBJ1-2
CASSEGYGYTF
TGTGCCAGCAGTGAAGGCTATGGCTACACCTTC
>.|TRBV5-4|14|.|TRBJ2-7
CASSSWAGPRGQYF
TGTGCCAGCAGCTCCTGGGCAGGGCCTCGGGGGCAGTACTTC
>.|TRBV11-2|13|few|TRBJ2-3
CASCLGTTDTQYF
TGTGCCAGCTGCTTAGGTACTACAGATACGCAGTATTTT
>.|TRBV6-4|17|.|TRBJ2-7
CASSDPRTPDPNYEQYF
TGTGCCAGCAGTGACCCCCGGACGCCCGATCCCAACTACGAGCAGTACTTC
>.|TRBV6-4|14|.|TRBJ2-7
CASTTKTGSYEQYF
TGTGCCAGCACTACTAAGACAGGCTCCTACGAGCAGTACTTC
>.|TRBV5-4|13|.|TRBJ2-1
CASSLRVDNEQFF
TGTGCCAGCAGCTTGAGGGTCGACAATGAGCAGTTCTTC
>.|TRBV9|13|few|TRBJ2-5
CASSDDPGETQYF
TGTGCCAGCAGCGATGATCCGGGAGAGACCCAGTACTTC
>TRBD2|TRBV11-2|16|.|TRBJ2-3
CASQEGSGSSPDTQYF
TGTGCCAGCCAAGAGGGAAGCGGGAGTTCCCCAGATACGCAGTATTTT
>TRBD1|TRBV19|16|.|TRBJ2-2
CASTSTGSGRGGELFF
TGTGCCAGTACCTCGACAGGGAGCGGTAGGGGCGGGGAGCTGTTTTTT
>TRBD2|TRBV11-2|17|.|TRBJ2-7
CASSLGLAGVRSYEQYF
TGTGCCAGCAGCTTAGGCTTAGCGGGAGTAAGATCCTACGAGCAGTACTTC
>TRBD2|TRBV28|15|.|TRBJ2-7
CASSSPGGQRARPHF
TGTGCCAGCAGTTCACCGGGGGGGCAGCGGGCCCGTCCGCACTTC
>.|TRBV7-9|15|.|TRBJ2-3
CASSLTGIGTDTQYF
TGTGCCAGCAGCTTAACCGGGATTGGCACAGATACGCAGTATTTT
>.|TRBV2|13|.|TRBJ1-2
CASNVTGNYGYTF
TGTGCCAGCAATGTGACGGGCAACTATGGCTACACCTTC
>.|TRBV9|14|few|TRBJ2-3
CASSAETRTDTQYF
TGTGCCAGCAGCGCCGAGACTCGCACAGATACGCAGTATTTT
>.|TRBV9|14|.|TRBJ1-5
CASSVGGYNQPQHF
TGTGCCAGCAGCGTAGGGGGGTACAATCAGCCCCAGCATTTT
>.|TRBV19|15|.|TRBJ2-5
CASSREVLTQETQYF
TGTGCCAGTAGCCGTGAGGTGTTGACCCAAGAGACCCAGTACTTC
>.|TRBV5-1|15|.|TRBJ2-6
CASSLVGVGANVLTF
TGCGCCAGCAGCTTGGTGGGTGTCGGGGCCAACGTCCTGACTTTC
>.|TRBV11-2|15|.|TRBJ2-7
CASSLGKGAAYEQYF
TGTGCCAGCAGCTTAGGTAAAGGGGCAGCCTACGAGCAGTACTTC
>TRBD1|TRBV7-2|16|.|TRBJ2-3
CASSSRDSRLRDTQYF
TGTGCCAGCAGCTCCCGGGACAGCCGGTTGAGAGATACGCAGTATTTT
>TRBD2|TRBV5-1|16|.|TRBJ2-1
CASSFLAGGEYNEQFF
TGCGCCAGCAGCTTCCTAGCGGGAGGAGAATACAATGAGCAGTTCTTC